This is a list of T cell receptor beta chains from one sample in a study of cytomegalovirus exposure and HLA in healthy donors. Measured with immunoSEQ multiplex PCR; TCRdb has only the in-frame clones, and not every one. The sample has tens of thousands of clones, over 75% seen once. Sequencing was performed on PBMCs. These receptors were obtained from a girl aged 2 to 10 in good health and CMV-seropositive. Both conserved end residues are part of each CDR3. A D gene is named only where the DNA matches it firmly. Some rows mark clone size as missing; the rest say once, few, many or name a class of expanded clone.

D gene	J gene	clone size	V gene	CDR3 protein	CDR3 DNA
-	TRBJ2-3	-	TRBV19	CASSISDTQYF	TGTGCCAGTAGTATCTCGGATACGCAGTATTTT
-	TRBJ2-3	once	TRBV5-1	CASSLVGSGGLLDTQYF	TGCGCCAGCAGCTTGGTGGGCAGCGGAGGCCTTTTGGATACGCAGTATTTT
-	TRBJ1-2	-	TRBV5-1	CASSLELGNYGYTF	TGCGCCAGCAGCTTGGAGCTAGGCAACTATGGCTACACCTTC
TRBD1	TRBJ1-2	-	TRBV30	CAWRRTGDPYGYTF	TGTGCCTGGAGGAGGACAGGGGACCCTTATGGCTACACCTTC
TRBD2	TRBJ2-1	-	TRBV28	CASNIAGGPPFAEQFF	TGTGCCAGCAATATAGCGGGAGGGCCCCCCTTCGCAGAGCAGTTCTTC
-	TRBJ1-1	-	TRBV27	CASSFLVNTEAFF	TGTGCCAGCAGTTTCCTCGTGAACACTGAAGCTTTCTTT
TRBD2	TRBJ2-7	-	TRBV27	CASSLAGPSYEQYF	TGTGCCAGCAGCTTAGCGGGGCCAAGCTACGAGCAGTACTTC
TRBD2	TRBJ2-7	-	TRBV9	CASSVSGESHEQYF	TGTGCCAGCAGCGTTAGCGGGGAGTCCCACGAGCAGTACTTC
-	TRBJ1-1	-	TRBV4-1	CASSQSGTRGRMNTEAFF	TGCGCCAGCAGCCAATCCGGGACACGCGGCCGGATGAACACTGAAGCTTTCTTT
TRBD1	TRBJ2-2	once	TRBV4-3	CASSQGDRESEELFF	TGCGCCAGCAGCCAAGGGGACAGGGAGTCCGAGGAGCTGTTTTTT
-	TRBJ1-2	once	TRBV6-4	CASSDSDQGWGYTF	TGTGCCAGCAGTGACTCCGATCAGGGCTGGGGCTACACCTTC
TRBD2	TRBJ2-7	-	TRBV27	CASSHLGTSGFSSYEQYF	TGTGCCAGCAGTCACCTTGGGACTAGCGGATTTAGCTCCTACGAGCAGTACTTC
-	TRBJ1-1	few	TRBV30	CAWSVQQKNTEAFF	TGTGCCTGGAGTGTCCAACAGAAAAACACTGAAGCTTTCTTT
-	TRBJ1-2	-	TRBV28	CASSLAGDLGGYTF	TGTGCCAGCAGTTTGGCAGGGGACCTGGGGGGCTACACCTTC
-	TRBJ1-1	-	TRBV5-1	CASSYTGINTEAFF	TGCGCCAGCAGCTACACAGGTATCAACACTGAAGCTTTCTTT
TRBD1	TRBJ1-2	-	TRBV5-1	CASSTQQGADGYTF	TGCGCCAGCAGCACCCAACAGGGGGCTGATGGCTACACCTTC
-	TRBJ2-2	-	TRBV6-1	CASSHSSGELFF	TGTGCCAGCAGCCATTCCAGCGGGGAGCTGTTTTTT
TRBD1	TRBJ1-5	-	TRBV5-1	CASSTGTALNQPQHF	TGCGCCAGCAGCACCGGGACAGCACTCAATCAGCCCCAGCATTTT